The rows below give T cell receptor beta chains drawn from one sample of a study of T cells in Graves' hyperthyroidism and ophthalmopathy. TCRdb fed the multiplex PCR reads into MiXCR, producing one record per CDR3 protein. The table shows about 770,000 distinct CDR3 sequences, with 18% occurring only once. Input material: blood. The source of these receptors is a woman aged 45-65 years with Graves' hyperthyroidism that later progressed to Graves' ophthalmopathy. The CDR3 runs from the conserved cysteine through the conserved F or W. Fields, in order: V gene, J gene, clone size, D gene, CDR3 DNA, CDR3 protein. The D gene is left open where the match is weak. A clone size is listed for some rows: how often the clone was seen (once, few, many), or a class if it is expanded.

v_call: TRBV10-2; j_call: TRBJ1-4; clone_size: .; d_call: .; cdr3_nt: TGCGCCAGCAGTGAATGGGGGCGCGAGGAAAAACTGTTTTTT; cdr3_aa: CASSEWGREEKLFF
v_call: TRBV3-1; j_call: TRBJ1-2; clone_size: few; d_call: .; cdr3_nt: TGTGCCAGCAGCCCCCGCCCCCGACAGGCCTCTAACTATGGCTACACCTTC; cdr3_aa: CASSPRPRQASNYGYTF
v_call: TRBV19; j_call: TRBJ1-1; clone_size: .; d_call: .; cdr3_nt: TGTGCCAGTAGTATTATGACGGGGAACACTGAAGCTTTCTTT; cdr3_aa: CASSIMTGNTEAFF
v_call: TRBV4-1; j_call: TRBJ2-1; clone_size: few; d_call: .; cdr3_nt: TGCGCCAGCAGCCAAGATCGACAGAATGAGCAGTTCTTC; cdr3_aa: CASSQDRQNEQFF
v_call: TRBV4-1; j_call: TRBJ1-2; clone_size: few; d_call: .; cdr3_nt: TGCGCCAGCAGCCAAGAGTACAGGAAAGACTATGGCTACACCTTC; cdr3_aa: CASSQEYRKDYGYTF
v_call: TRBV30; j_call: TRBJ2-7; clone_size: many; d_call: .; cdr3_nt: TGTGCCTGGACCGAACCGGGCCCTGGGAAATACGAGCAGTACTTC; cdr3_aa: CAWTEPGPGKYEQYF
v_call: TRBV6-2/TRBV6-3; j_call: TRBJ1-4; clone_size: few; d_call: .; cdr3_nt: TGTGCCAGCATTATGGGAGTCGGAGGCACAACTAATGAAAAACTGTTTTTT; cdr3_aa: CASIMGVGGTTNEKLFF
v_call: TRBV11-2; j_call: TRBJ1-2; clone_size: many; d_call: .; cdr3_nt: TGTGCCAGCAGCTTAGCCGGGGAGTACTATGGCTACACCTTC; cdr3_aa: CASSLAGEYYGYTF
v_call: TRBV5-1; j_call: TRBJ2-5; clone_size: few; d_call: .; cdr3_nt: TGCGCCAGCAGCTTGTCTGGGCCAGAGACCCAGTACTTC; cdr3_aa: CASSLSGPETQYF
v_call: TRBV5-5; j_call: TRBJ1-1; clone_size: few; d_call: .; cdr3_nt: TGTGCCAGCAGCTTGGTATCGGATAACACTGAAGCTTTCTTT; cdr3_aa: CASSLVSDNTEAFF
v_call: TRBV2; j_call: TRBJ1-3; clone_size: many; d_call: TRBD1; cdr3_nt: TGTGCCAGCCTCCAGGGGGGCGGTGGAAACACCATATATTTT; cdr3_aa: CASLQGGGGNTIYF
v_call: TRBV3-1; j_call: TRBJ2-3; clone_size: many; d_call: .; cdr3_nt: TGTGCCAGCAGCCAAGGGCCTAGTCAAAGAGATACGCAGTATTTT; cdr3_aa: CASSQGPSQRDTQYF
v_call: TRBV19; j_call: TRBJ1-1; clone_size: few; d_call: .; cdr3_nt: TGTGCCAGTAGTATAGGAGAGGGCTCTGGGGCTGAAGCTTTCTTT; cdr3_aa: CASSIGEGSGAEAFF
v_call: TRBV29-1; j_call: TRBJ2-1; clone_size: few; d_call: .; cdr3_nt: TGCAGCGTTGAACCGGACTACAATGAGCAGTTCTTC; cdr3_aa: CSVEPDYNEQFF
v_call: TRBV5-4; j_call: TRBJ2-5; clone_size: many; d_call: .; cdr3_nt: TGTGCCAGCAGCTTCCCGTCTGATGGAGAGACCCAGTACTTC; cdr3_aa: CASSFPSDGETQYF
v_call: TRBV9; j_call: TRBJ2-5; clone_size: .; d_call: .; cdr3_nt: TGTGCCAGCAGCGTAGCCCCATTGGGGGCAGAGGAGACCCAGTACTTC; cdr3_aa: CASSVAPLGAEETQYF
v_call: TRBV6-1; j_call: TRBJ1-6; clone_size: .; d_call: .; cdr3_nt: TGTGCCAGCAGTGGGGACCCCTTTGATTCACCCCTCCACTTT; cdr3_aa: CASSGDPFDSPLHF
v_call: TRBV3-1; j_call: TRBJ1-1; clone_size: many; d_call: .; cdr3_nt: TGTGCCAGCCTTCCCTCTGGGGCTCGGTACACTGAAGCTTTCTTT; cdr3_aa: CASLPSGARYTEAFF
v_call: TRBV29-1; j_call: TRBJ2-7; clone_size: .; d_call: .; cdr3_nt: TGCAGCGTTGTCGGGATTGACTACGAGCAGTACTTC; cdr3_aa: CSVVGIDYEQYF
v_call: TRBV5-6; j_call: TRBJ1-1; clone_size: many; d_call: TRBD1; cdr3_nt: TGTGCCAGCAGCATCGGACAGGGGGCCCAGGGCACTGAAGCTTTCTTT; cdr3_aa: CASSIGQGAQGTEAFF
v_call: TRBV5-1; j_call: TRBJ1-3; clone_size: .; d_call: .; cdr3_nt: TGCGCCAGCAGCGTAGGGACCGCGTTCTCTGGAAACACCATATATTTT; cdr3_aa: CASSVGTAFSGNTIYF
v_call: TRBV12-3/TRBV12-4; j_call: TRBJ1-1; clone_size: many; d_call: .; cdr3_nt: TGTGCCAGCACCCCCAGTGGGGGGCCCACTGAAGCTTTCTTT; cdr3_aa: CASTPSGGPTEAFF